These 22 T cell receptor beta chains were sequenced from one sample in a study of identical twins. TCRdb re-analysed the 5' RACE reads in MiXCR, keeping a single row per CDR3 protein. Found here are a few hundred thousand distinct CDR3 sequences, less than 20% of them singletons; the top ten hold approximately 12%. Sequencing was performed on naive T cells sorted from blood. These receptors all come from a middle-aged man in good health.

The genes are TRBV28 and TRBJ1-5; 7 bases are a match to TRBD1. The V segment lost 6 bases and the J segment 0 bases; nucleotides outside the gene matches: 11. This CDR3 has 17 residues. Germline-derived CDR1 and CDR2 are MDHEN and SYDVKM. For the CDR3, the DNA is TGTGCCAGCAGCCCCCCGGGACAGACCTATAGCAATCAGCCCCAGCATTTT. Amino acids: CASSPPGQTYSNQPQHF.

This clonotype was counted at least ten times. The CDR3 bases are TGTGCCAGCAGCGACAGGGTAACCTACGAGCAGTACTTC. The encoded protein is CASSDRVTYEQYF. The chain links TRBV7-9 to TRBJ2-7; 7 bases are a match to TRBD1. CDR1 is SEHNR and CDR2 is FQNEAQ in the germline V gene (reference sequence). V shed 5 bases and J 2 bases; nucleotides not matched to a gene: 3. This CDR3 region has 13 residues.

This clonotype was observed a handful of times. The chain has TRBV4-3 and TRBJ2-5; D remains ambiguous. Trimming left V 0 bases short and J 0 bases short, with 8 bases between. Per germline, CDR1 LGHNA and CDR2 YSLEER. The CDR3 totals 15 residues. The CDR3 reads CASSQDGRNQETQYF. Here the CDR3 DNA reads TGCGCCAGCAGCCAAGATGGCAGAAACCAAGAGACCCAGTACTTC.

This clonotype appeared many times. V usage is TRBV29-1 and J usage is TRBJ1-4, with unresolved D. Trimming shortened V by 7 bases and J by 5 bases, and 14 bases separated the two germline ends. This CDR3 region has 13 residues. Germline V gene sequence: CDR1 SQVTM, CDR2 ANQGSEA. In DNA, the CDR3 is TGCAGCGACCAGCCCTTGGGAAATGAAAAACTGTTTTTT. It yields the protein CSDQPLGNEKLFF.

The J gene is TRBJ2-7, the V gene TRBV15; the D is unclear. Trimming removed 0 bases from V and 6 bases from J, with 12 bases in between. Germline V gives CDR1 LNHNV, CDR2 YYDKDF (reference sequence). The CDR3 runs 14 residues. The CDR3 sequence: CATSRDQASPEQYF. CDR3 nucleotides: TGTGCCACCAGCAGAGATCAGGCTTCCCCCGAGCAGTACTTC.

This clonotype has a count of ten or more. The rearrangement joins TRBV29-1 to TRBJ2-1; the match to TRBD2 covers 9 bases. Germline V gene sequence: CDR1 SQVTM, CDR2 ANQGSEA. The CDR3 is made up of 13 amino acids. Trimming took 6 bases from V and 8 from J; bases not matched to a gene: 8. The CDR3: CSVESGRMYEQFF. The DNA of the CDR3 is TGCAGCGTCGAAAGCGGGAGGATGTATGAGCAGTTCTTC.

This clonotype appeared a few times. V is TRBV9 and J is TRBJ2-1, with 10 bases identical to TRBD2. After removal of 0 bases from V and 10 bases from J, the junction contained 4 bases not matched to a gene. From germline, CDR1 is SGDLS and CDR2 YYNGEE. The CDR3 runs to 14 residues. The CDR3 DNA is TGTGCCAGCAGCGTAGGGAGCGGGAGGGGCGAGCAGTTCTTC. Translated, it gives CASSVGSGRGEQFF.

The chain carries TRBV11-2 and TRBJ1-6; the D is unclear. Trimming left V 6 bases short and J 7 bases short, with 13 bases between. The CDR3 sequence is 14 residues long. Looked up from germline, CDR1 is SGHAT and CDR2 is FQNNGV. CDR3 sequence reads: CASRPGRGNSPLHF. CDR3 DNA: TGTGCCAGCAGGCCCGGGAGAGGGAATTCACCCCTCCACTTT.

The chain carries TRBV12-3 or TRBV12-4 and TRBJ2-7; 9 bases agree with TRBD1. V dropped 3 bases and J dropped 13; count of bases not matched to a gene: 7. The CDR3 covers 12 residues. The CDR3 here is CASSLSGQGRYF. The CDR3 DNA follows: TGTGCCAGCAGTTTGAGCGGACAGGGGAGATACTTC.

This clonotype was observed many times. V gene TRBV6-6 combines with J gene TRBJ1-1; D is undetermined. Per the germline V gene, CDR1 is MNHNY and CDR2 is SVGAGI (reference sequence). The CDR3 contains 11 residues. With 7 bases removed from V and 7 bases from J, the gap between germline ends came to 10 bases. CDR3 nucleotides: TGTGCCAGCAAGTTGAGAAATGAAGCTTTCTTT. Its protein product is CASKLRNEAFF.

V usage is TRBV20-1 and J usage is TRBJ2-7; TRBD2 aligns across 8 bases. V was clipped by 0 bases and J by 4 bases; unmatched bases: 14. The CDR3 loop spans 17 amino acids. CDR1 is DFQATT and CDR2 is SNEGSKA in the germline V gene (reference sequence). CDR3 sequence reads: CSARDPGLAYSLYEQYF. The CDR3 nucleotides are TGCAGTGCTAGAGATCCAGGACTAGCTTATTCTCTTTACGAGCAGTACTTC.

This clonotype showed up just a few times. The J gene is TRBJ2-5, the V gene TRBV20-1; 13 bases map to TRBD2. The CDR3 length is 18 residues. The junction had 12 bases not matched to a gene; V was cut back by 0 bases and J by 5 bases. In germline, CDR1 is DFQATT, CDR2 SNEGSKA (reference sequence). Written as DNA, the CDR3 is TGCAGTGCTAGAGAGACCCCGCCGACTAGCGGGAGGTGGGAGACCCAGTACTTC. Translating it yields CSARETPPTSGRWETQYF.

The chain employs TRBV4-1 and TRBJ2-1; perhaps TRBD2 as D (6 bases). CDR3 length equals 18 residues. In germline, CDR1 is MGHRA, CDR2 YSYEKL. Deletions cut 4 bases from V and 2 bases from J, with 21 bases between. The CDR3 DNA reads as TGCGCCAGCAGCCGATCCCCTCCCGGGACTTGGGCCTACAATGAGCAGTTCTTC. Its protein is CASSRSPPGTWAYNEQFF.

There are a few counts of this clonotype. V usage is TRBV18 and J usage is TRBJ1-5; D gene unclear. Trimming removed 3 bases at V and 0 bases at J, with 9 bases between. This CDR3 contains 15 residues. Germline V gene data show CDR1 as KGHSH and CDR2 as LQKENI. The CDR3 protein is CASSPSIDSNQPQHF. The DNA for the CDR3 is TGTGCCAGCTCACCGTCGATAGATAGCAATCAGCCCCAGCATTTT.

This chain uses TRBV4-2 with TRBJ2-7; D perhaps matches TRBD1 (5 bases). The length of the CDR3 is 14 residues. V was shortened by 1 base and J by 2 bases, with 9 bases between the two germline ends. CDR1 and CDR2 from the germline V gene are LGHNA and YNFKEQ. This CDR3 reads CASSQAKGTYEQYF. The CDR3 nucleotides read TGTGCCAGCAGCCAAGCAAAGGGGACCTACGAGCAGTACTTC.

This clonotype was observed a handful of times. The CDR3: CASSDLRVTYNEQFF. The CDR3 region has the DNA TGTGCCAGCAGTGATCTCAGGGTTACCTACAATGAGCAGTTCTTC. The chain joins TRBV6-1 to TRBJ2-1; D might be TRBD1 (5 bases). The CDR3 totals 15 residues. Germline values: CDR1 MNHNS, CDR2 SASEGT. With 3 bases removed from V and 2 bases from J, the gap between germline ends came to 11 bases.

V gene TRBV5-1 combines with J gene TRBJ2-1, with D perhaps assigned TRBD1 or TRBD2 (5 bases each). CDR1 SGHRS and CDR2 YFSETQ come from the germline V gene. The CDR3 sequence is 12 residues long. V gave up 2 bases and J gave up 16 bases, with 16 bases separating them. Here the CDR3 DNA reads TGCGCCAGCAGCTTTGAACGGGGCCGCCTATTCTTC. Translating gives CASSFERGRLFF.

The chain links TRBV20-1 to TRBJ2-7, with D perhaps TRBD1 (5 bases). CDR3 length equals 12 residues. Germline values: CDR1 DFQATT, CDR2 SNEGSKA (reference sequence). The germline V and J ends were trimmed by 0 bases and 7 bases, with 10 bases remaining between them. The CDR3 loop reads CSARDQQAEQYF. The CDR3 bases are TGCAGTGCTAGAGATCAACAGGCAGAGCAGTACTTC.

Ten or more counts support this clonotype. The chain recombines TRBV5-1 with TRBJ2-7; D is unresolved. The germline gives CDR1 SGHRS, CDR2 YFSETQ. Between the trimmed V and J ends, which lost 2 bases and 0 bases, there was a span of 6 bases. The CDR3 contains 13 residues. CDR3 bases: TGCGCCAGCAGCTTCGATCCCTCCTACGAGCAGTACTTC. Residues: CASSFDPSYEQYF.

In this sample, this clonotype turned up a few times. This chain connects TRBV4-2 to TRBJ1-2; TRBD1 matches 7 bases. Losses at the gene ends were 0 bases for V and 0 bases for J; bases not matched to a gene: 10. Germline CDR1 is LGHNA and CDR2 is YNFKEQ. There are 18 residues in the CDR3. In DNA, the CDR3 is TGTGCCAGCAGCCAAGATCTGGCAGGGGGACTTACTAACTATGGCTACACCTTC. It encodes CASSQDLAGGLTNYGYTF.

V gene TRBV29-1 combines with J gene TRBJ1-3; a weak D match, TRBD1 (6 bases). Germline V gene data show CDR1 as SQVTM and CDR2 as ANQGSEA. This CDR3 is 14 amino acids long. The V gene lost 7 bases and the J gene lost 0 bases, with 13 bases spanning the gap. The CDR3 protein is CSAQQGSSGNTIYF. CDR3 DNA sequence: TGCAGCGCTCAACAGGGAAGCTCTGGAAACACCATATATTTT. The whole variable domain, filled in from reference TRBV29-1 and TRBJ1-3, reads SAVISQKPSRDICQRGTSLTIQCQVDSQVTMMFWYRQQPGQSLTLIATANQGSEATYESGFVIDKFPISRPNLTFSTLTVSNMSPEDSSIYLCSAQQGSSGNTIYFGEGSWLTVV.

The CDR3 loop reads CASSQDSRGQKLFF. For the CDR3, the DNA is TGCGCCAGCAGCCAAGATTCCAGGGGGCAGAAACTGTTTTTT. The chain has TRBV4-3 and TRBJ1-4; 8 bases map to TRBD1. There are 14 residues in the CDR3. The J segment lost 11 bases and the V segment lost 0 bases, leaving 5 bases of the junction unmatched. Germline V gives CDR1 LGHNA, CDR2 YSLEER.